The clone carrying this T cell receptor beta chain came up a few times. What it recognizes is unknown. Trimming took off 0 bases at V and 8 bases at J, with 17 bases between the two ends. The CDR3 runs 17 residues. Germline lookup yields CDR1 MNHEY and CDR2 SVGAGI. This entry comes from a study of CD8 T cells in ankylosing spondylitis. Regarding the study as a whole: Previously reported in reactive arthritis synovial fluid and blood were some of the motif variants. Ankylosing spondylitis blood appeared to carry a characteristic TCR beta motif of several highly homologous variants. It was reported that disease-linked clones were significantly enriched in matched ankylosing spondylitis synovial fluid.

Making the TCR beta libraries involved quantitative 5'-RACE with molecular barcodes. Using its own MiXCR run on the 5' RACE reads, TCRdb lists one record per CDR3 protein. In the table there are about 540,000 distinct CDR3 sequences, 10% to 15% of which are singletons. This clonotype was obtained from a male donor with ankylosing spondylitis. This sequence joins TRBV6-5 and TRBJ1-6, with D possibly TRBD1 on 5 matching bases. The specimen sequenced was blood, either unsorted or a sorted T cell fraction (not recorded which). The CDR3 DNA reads TGTGCCAGCAGTTACTCCGGCAGGGCAGAGGGTTATTCACCCCTCCACTTT. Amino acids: CASSYSGRAEGYSPLHF.